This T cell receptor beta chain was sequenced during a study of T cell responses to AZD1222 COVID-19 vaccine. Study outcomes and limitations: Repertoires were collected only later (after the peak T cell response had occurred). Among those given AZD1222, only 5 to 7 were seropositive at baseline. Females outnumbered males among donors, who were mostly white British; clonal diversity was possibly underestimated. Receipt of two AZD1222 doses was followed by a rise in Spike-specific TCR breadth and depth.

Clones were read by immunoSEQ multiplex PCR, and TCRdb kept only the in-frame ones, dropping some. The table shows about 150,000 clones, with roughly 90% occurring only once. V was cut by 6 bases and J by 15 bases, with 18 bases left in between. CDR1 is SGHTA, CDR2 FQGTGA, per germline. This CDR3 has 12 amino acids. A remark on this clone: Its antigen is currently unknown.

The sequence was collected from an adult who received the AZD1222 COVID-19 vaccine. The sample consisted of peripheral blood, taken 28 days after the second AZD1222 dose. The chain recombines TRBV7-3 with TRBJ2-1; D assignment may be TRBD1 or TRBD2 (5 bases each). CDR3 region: CASSLNRGPLFF. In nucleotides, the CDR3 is TGTGCCAGCAGTCTAAACCGGGGCCCGTTGTTCTTC.